This is a list of T cell receptor beta chains from one sample in a study of technical replicates of blood from a few donors. The protocol was immunoSEQ multiplex PCR, while the TCRdb copy is restricted to in-frame clones and leaves out a portion. The table includes 85,000 to 100,000 clones, 90% to 97% detected once. Sequences were obtained from T cells isolated from PBMCs. The receptors were gathered from a human donor in good health. CDR3s leave out the opening cysteine and the closing phenylalanine or tryptophan. Each record gives: V gene, J gene, D gene, CDR3 protein. A D gene is named only where the DNA matches it firmly.

TRBV27	TRBJ2-3	TRBD2	ASSFGGRGKDTQY
TRBV5-1	TRBJ2-1	-	ASSFPGNEQF
TRBV7-9	TRBJ1-2	-	ASSLDLRGGYT
TRBV5-1	TRBJ2-2	TRBD2	ASSMSGRPAGELF
TRBV15	TRBJ2-1	TRBD1	ATSSTGGYNEQF
TRBV4-2	TRBJ2-1	TRBD2	ASSQVRGLADYNEQF
TRBV28	TRBJ2-1	TRBD2	ATRYSGPSGISYNEQF
TRBV27	TRBJ2-7	TRBD2	ASSGIAGGEAYEQY
TRBV28	TRBJ2-7	TRBD1	ASSFDRVDEQY
TRBV12-5	TRBJ1-3	-	ASGSRTDSSGNTIY
TRBV5-1	TRBJ1-2	TRBD1	ASSLYGTANVYGYT
TRBV10-1	TRBJ2-3	-	ASRRATTDTQY
TRBV28	TRBJ1-1	-	ASSSTENTEAF
TRBV4-1	TRBJ1-2	-	ASSQVEPAVGYT
TRBV6-6	TRBJ2-7	TRBD1	AAGTGVDEQY
TRBV29-1	TRBJ2-1	TRBD2	SVDVGGSSYNEQF
TRBV18	TRBJ1-4	TRBD1	ASSPPGQINEKLF
TRBV28	TRBJ2-7	-	ATSRVHSYEQY
TRBV4-2	TRBJ1-4	TRBD1	ASSQQTGLNEKLF
TRBV5-1	TRBJ2-2	-	ASTFSSGAGELF
TRBV5-4	TRBJ2-1	-	ASSLEGVAGEQF
TRBV7-7	TRBJ2-2	-	ASSPNRGGNTGELF
TRBV7-9	TRBJ2-4	TRBD2	ASTWTSGGMGNIQY
TRBV4-2	TRBJ2-5	-	ASSPQGGERGETQY
TRBV5-6	TRBJ2-7	-	ASRMGGGGSWEQY
TRBV5-1	TRBJ2-3	TRBD2	ASSLSPSGGADTQY
TRBV5-1	TRBJ2-2	-	ASSLVGGATGELF
TRBV7-9	TRBJ1-1	-	ASSLGGSAILNAEAF
TRBV5-5	TRBJ1-1	-	ASSSRPWGDTEAF
TRBV9	TRBJ2-5	-	ASSSLQRDTWKETQY
TRBV27	TRBJ2-7	-	ASSPAGQFYEQY
TRBV19	TRBJ1-3	-	ASSGGSGAGNTIY
TRBV6-1	TRBJ2-3	-	ASLYVSDTDTQY
TRBV7-8	TRBJ2-1	-	ASSRRLASTYNEQF
TRBV6-1	TRBJ1-3	-	ASRDSSGNTIY
TRBV10-3	TRBJ2-5	TRBD2	AISGGGYQETQY
TRBV7-9	TRBJ2-1	-	SSNEQF
TRBV4-1	TRBJ2-1	TRBD2	ASSRGLVGGNEQF
TRBV25-1	TRBJ2-1	-	ASSPATGDSYNEQF
TRBV7-2	TRBJ1-3	-	ASSSEQGANTIY
TRBV5-4	TRBJ1-2	-	ASSRFDKTGGVPYGYT
TRBV6-4	TRBJ1-5	TRBD1	ASSPQGAQPQH
TRBV5-6	TRBJ2-7	TRBD2	ASSYGLAGGEQY
TRBV6-6	TRBJ1-2	TRBD1	ASSPKATGNYGYT
TRBV18	TRBJ2-7	-	ASSPPVQDEQY
TRBV11-2	TRBJ2-3	TRBD2	ASSLGTSGLLGTQY
TRBV28	TRBJ2-1	-	ASSPFGGTRSYNEQF
TRBV19	TRBJ2-7	TRBD1	ASSPGGTRDLYYEQY
TRBV9	TRBJ1-1	-	ASSYQAGTEAF
TRBV7-8	TRBJ2-5	TRBD1	ASSLGPGQGPGTQY